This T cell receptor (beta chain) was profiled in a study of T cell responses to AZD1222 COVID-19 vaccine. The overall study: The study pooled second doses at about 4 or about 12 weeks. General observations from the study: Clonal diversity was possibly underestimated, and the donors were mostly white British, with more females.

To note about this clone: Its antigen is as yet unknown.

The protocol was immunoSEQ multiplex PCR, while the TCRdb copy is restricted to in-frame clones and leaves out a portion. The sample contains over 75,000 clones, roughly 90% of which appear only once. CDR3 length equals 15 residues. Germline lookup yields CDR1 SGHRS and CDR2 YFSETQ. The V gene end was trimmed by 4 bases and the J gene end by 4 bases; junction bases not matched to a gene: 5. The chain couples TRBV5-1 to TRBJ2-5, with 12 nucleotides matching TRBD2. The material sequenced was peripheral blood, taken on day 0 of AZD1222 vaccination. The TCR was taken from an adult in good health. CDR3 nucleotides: TGCGCCAGCAGCGGGCTAGCGGGAGGGCCAGAGACCCAGTACTTC. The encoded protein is CASSGLAGGPETQYF. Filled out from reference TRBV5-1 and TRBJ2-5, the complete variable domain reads KAGVTQTPRYLIKTRGQQVTLSCSPISGHRSVSWYQQTPGQGLQFLFEYFSETQRNKGNFPGRFSGRQFSNSRSEMNVSTLELGDSALYLCASSGLAGGPETQYFGPGTRLLVL.